Listed here are 28 T cell receptor beta chains from one sample, sequenced in a study of T cells in Graves' hyperthyroidism and ophthalmopathy. RNA transcripts gave rise to amplified TCR beta CDR3 regions. With the HTBI primer set, the TCR CDR3 went through a first round of RT-PCR. MiXCR, run by TCRdb on the multiplex PCR reads, gives a single entry per CDR3 protein. Here the sample spans almost 350,000 distinct CDR3 sequences, 15% to 20% being singletons. The sample was blood. The receptor source for this set is a woman aged 35 to 49 with Graves' ophthalmopathy.

This clonotype has a count of ten or more. The chain recombines TRBV12-3 or TRBV12-4 with TRBJ1-2; D unresolved. V was shortened by 2 bases and J by 8 bases, with 15 bases between the two germline ends. The CDR3 has 14 residues. CDR3 sequence reads: CASSLIARTGGYTF. For the CDR3, the DNA is TGTGCCAGCAGTTTAATAGCACGGACGGGAGGCTACACCTTC.

This clonotype was seen ten or more times. This chain joins TRBV19 and TRBJ1-5; the match to TRBD1 covers 7 bases. V lost 6 bases, J lost 4 bases, and 6 bases stayed unmatched. This CDR3 has 14 residues. The germline gives CDR1 LNHDA, CDR2 SQIVND (reference sequence). CDR3: CASRDRQPNQPQHF. The CDR3 nucleotides read TGTGCCAGTAGGGACAGGCAACCGAATCAGCCCCAGCATTTT. The full variable domain, completed using reference TRBV19 and TRBJ1-5, is DGGITQSPKYLFRKEGQNVTLSCEQNLNHDAMYWYRQDPGQGLRLIYYSQIVNDFQKGDIAEGYSVSREKKESFPLTVTSAQKNPTAFYLCASRDRQPNQPQHFGDGTRLSIL.

This clonotype was picked up many times. The J gene is TRBJ2-5, the V gene TRBV20-1, with a possible D match to TRBD2 (5 bases). Trimming stripped 2 bases from V and 7 bases from J, with 26 bases between. The CDR3 is 17 residues long. Germline V gene sequence: CDR1 DFQATT, CDR2 SNEGSKA (reference sequence). The CDR3 DNA reads as TGCAGTGCTAGAAATAAAAGCGGTTCTCCACCACTAGGGACCCAGTACTTC. It is translated as CSARNKSGSPPLGTQYF.

This clonotype was observed many times. The chain is built from TRBV28 and TRBJ2-7; no reliable D call. The CDR3 is 15 amino acids. V lost 6 bases and J lost 3, with 18 bases in between. Germline CDR1 reads MDHEN; CDR2 reads SYDVKM. As DNA, the CDR3 is TGTGCCAGCAGCCACGCGGCAGGCCCCCTCTACGAGCAGTACTTC. This sequence encodes CASSHAAGPLYEQYF.

This clonotype was detected a few times. V usage is TRBV7-8 and J usage is TRBJ1-1; 7 bases map to TRBD1. CDR1 and CDR2 (germline): SGHVS, FQNEAQ. The CDR3 totals 16 residues. The trim removed 6 bases at V and 0 bases at J, leaving 10 bases unmatched. DNA for the CDR3: TGTGCCAGCAGTCGACAGGCCGGGACAGTGAACACTGAAGCTTTCTTT. Translation gives CASSRQAGTVNTEAFF. Based on the CDR3 plus reference TRBV7-8 and TRBJ1-1, the full variable domain is GAGVSQSPRYKVAKRGQDVALRCDPISGHVSLFWYQQALGQGPEFLTYFQNEAQLDKSGLPSDRFFAERPEGSVSTLKIQRTQQEDSAVYLCASSRQAGTVNTEAFFGQGTRLTVV.

This clonotype was detected many times. The chain recombines TRBV19 with TRBJ2-7; perhaps TRBD2 as D (5 bases). Germline-derived CDR1 and CDR2 are LNHDA and SQIVND (reference sequence). CDR3 length: 13 amino acids. V dropped 6 bases and J dropped 3 bases, with 12 bases sitting between them. CDR3 protein: CASSTLRGYEQYF. In nucleotides, the CDR3 is TGTGCCAGTAGCACACTTCGGGGCTACGAGCAGTACTTC. Drawing the rest from reference TRBV19 and TRBJ2-7, the complete variable domain is DGGITQSPKYLFRKEGQNVTLSCEQNLNHDAMYWYRQDPGQGLRLIYYSQIVNDFQKGDIAEGYSVSREKKESFPLTVTSAQKNPTAFYLCASSTLRGYEQYFGPGTRLTVT.

This clonotype was detected ten times or more. The chain recombines TRBV7-3 with TRBJ1-1; a possible D gene is TRBD1 (6 bases). CDR3 length: 18 residues. V was cut by 1 base and J by 0 bases, with 18 bases left in between. The germline CDR1 and CDR2 sequences are SGHTA and FQGTGA. CDR3 loop: CASSLSPNRAGMNTEAFF. The CDR3 DNA sequence: TGTGCCAGCAGCTTAAGCCCGAACAGGGCGGGTATGAACACTGAAGCTTTCTTT.

There are many counts of this clonotype. This sequence joins TRBV24-1 and TRBJ2-2, with TRBD2 matching 8 bases. The CDR3 consists of 14 residues. The germline V gene has CDR1 KGHDR and CDR2 SFDVKD. V shed 9 bases and J 1 base; nucleotides not matched to a gene: 3. Here the CDR3 DNA reads TGTGCCACCGAAACTAGCGGGAACACCGGGGAGCTGTTTTTT. Translation gives CATETSGNTGELFF.

This clonotype was recorded at least ten times. The chain has TRBV29-1 and TRBJ1-2, with D perhaps matching TRBD1 (6 bases). The germline V gene has CDR1 SQVTM and CDR2 ANQGSEA. Trimming stripped 3 bases from V and 0 bases from J, with 14 bases between. The CDR3 contains 15 residues. The CDR3 here is CSVEDRTASNYGYTF. The CDR3, as DNA: TGCAGCGTTGAGGACCGGACAGCCTCTAACTATGGCTACACCTTC.

This clonotype was detected only a few times. The J gene is TRBJ2-5, the V gene TRBV6-5; the match to TRBD2 covers 9 bases. J gave up 5 bases and V 2 bases, and 9 bases lay outside the gene matches. Germline lookup yields CDR1 MNHEY and CDR2 SVGAGI. The CDR3 is made up of 16 amino acids. The CDR3 DNA is TGTGCCAGCAGTTACGTTTCGCTAGCGGGACTGGAGACCCAGTACTTC. Translation gives CASSYVSLAGLETQYF.

This clonotype was recorded at least ten times. The rearrangement joins TRBV11-2 to TRBJ1-5; D not certain. Germline CDR1 is SGHAT and CDR2 is FQNNGV. The CDR3 runs to 13 residues. Trimming left V 0 bases short and J 7 bases short, with 7 bases between. The chain's CDR3 is CASSLDLGQPQHF. As DNA, the CDR3 is TGTGCCAGCAGCTTAGATCTTGGGCAGCCCCAGCATTTT.

Many counts were recorded for this clonotype. This sequence joins TRBV6-5 and TRBJ1-5; D perhaps matches TRBD1 (5 bases). V was cut by 4 bases and J by 6 bases, with 10 bases left in between. The CDR3 extends over 13 amino acids. Per germline, CDR1 MNHEY and CDR2 SVGAGI. CDR3 coding DNA: TGTGCCAGCAGTTGGGGCTCCGGTCAGCCCCAGCATTTT. It translates to CASSWGSGQPQHF.

This clonotype was detected only a few times. The V and J genes are TRBV5-1 and TRBJ1-1, with a possible D match to TRBD1 (5 bases). The CDR3 is 13 residues long. Trimming shortened V by 7 bases and J by 5 bases, and 15 bases separated the two germline ends. Germline assignment: CDR1 SGHRS and CDR2 YFSETQ. The CDR3 loop reads CASRPGGMTEAFF. The DNA of the CDR3 is TGCGCCAGCCGCCCCGGGGGAATGACTGAAGCTTTCTTT.

This clonotype was found many times. The rearrangement uses TRBV6-2 or TRBV6-3 and TRBJ2-5; possible D gene TRBD2, 6 bases. The CDR3 length is 14 residues. Germline V gene lookup returns CDR1 MNHEY and CDR2 SVGEGT. The ends were cut back, 2 bases at V and 2 bases at J, with 9 bases in the middle. This CDR3 reads CASSYVGLQETQYF. Written as DNA, the CDR3 is TGTGCCAGCAGTTACGTGGGACTGCAAGAGACCCAGTACTTC.

There are many counts of this clonotype. CDR3 DNA: TGCAGTGGAAGCGGCGCCGGGACAGCAACCTACGAGCAGTACTTC. It encodes CSGSGAGTATYEQYF. The chain has TRBV20-1 and TRBJ2-7, with 7 bases that match TRBD1. The CDR3 runs to 15 residues. J lost 2 bases, V lost 7 bases, and 14 bases had no gene match. Germline CDR1 is DFQATT and CDR2 is SNEGSKA (reference sequence).

The count of this clonotype is one. The chain has TRBV29-1 and TRBJ2-7; 9 bases fit TRBD1. Germline CDR1 is SQVTM and CDR2 is ANQGSEA. The CDR3 consists of 13 residues. Unmatched junction bases numbered 11, after V lost 8 bases and J lost 6 bases. The CDR3 region is CSILQPGQGEQYF. CDR3 DNA: TGCAGCATCCTACAACCGGGACAGGGCGAGCAGTACTTC.

As DNA, the CDR3 is TGCAGTGCTAGAGGCAGGGCTCCTGCTTTCTTT. It codes for CSARGRAPAFF. The chain carries TRBV20-1 and TRBJ1-1, with D perhaps TRBD1 (5 bases). V dropped 1 base and J dropped 11 bases, with 11 bases sitting between them. Germline V lookup: CDR1 DFQATT, CDR2 SNEGSKA (reference sequence). The CDR3 is made up of 11 amino acids.

This clonotype was counted many times. This chain links TRBV6-1 with TRBJ2-7, with no clear D. V was cut by 10 bases and J by 0 bases, with 7 bases left in between. CDR3 length: 11 residues. Germline CDR1 MNHNS, CDR2 SASEGT. The CDR3 bases are TGTGCCATCACTGGCTCCTACGAGCAGTACTTC. It encodes CAITGSYEQYF.

This chain connects TRBV6-1 to TRBJ1-1; tentative D call: TRBD1 (6 bases). Per germline, CDR1 MNHNS and CDR2 SASEGT. This CDR3 has 14 amino acids. Trimming shortened V by 5 bases and J by 6 bases, and 16 bases separated the two germline ends. This chain's CDR3 is CASSKTGTNAEAFF. CDR3 DNA: TGTGCCAGCAGTAAAACCGGGACAAACGCTGAAGCTTTCTTT.

This clonotype was observed at least ten times. The gene calls are TRBV7-2 and TRBJ2-5, with 7 bases identical to TRBD2. CDR1 and CDR2 from the germline V gene are SGHTA and FQGNSA. V was pared by 0 bases and J by 1 base, with 2 bases of the junction left unmatched. The CDR3 is 15 residues long. CDR3 sequence (DNA): TGTGCCAGCAGCTTAGCCGGGAGGCTCCAAGAGACCCAGTACTTC. It is translated as CASSLAGRLQETQYF.

This clonotype was observed at least ten times. The J gene is TRBJ2-7, the V gene TRBV5-1; D is perhaps TRBD2 (5 bases). Trimming pared 0 bases from V and 1 base from J, leaving 11 bases between. The CDR3 extends over 15 amino acids. Germline V CDR1 and CDR2: SGHRS, YFSETQ. CDR3 sequence: CASSLEVGASYEQYF. The CDR3 region has the DNA TGCGCCAGCAGCTTGGAGGTGGGAGCTTCCTACGAGCAGTACTTC.

This chain joins TRBV5-1 and TRBJ2-7; no clear D. CDR1 and CDR2 from the germline V gene are SGHRS and YFSETQ. V lost 0 bases and J lost 5, with 12 bases in between. The CDR3 length is 14 residues. CDR3 sequence reads: CASSLVGDSNEQYF. The DNA for the CDR3 is TGCGCCAGCAGCTTGGTAGGCGATTCGAACGAGCAGTACTTC.

This clonotype came up many times. The J gene is TRBJ2-7, the V gene TRBV11-2; 13 nucleotides agree with TRBD2. Looked up from germline, CDR1 is SGHAT and CDR2 is FQNNGV. CDR3 length: 18 amino acids. The V gene end was trimmed by 1 base and the J gene end by 4 bases; junction bases not matched to a gene: 10. This CDR3 reads CASSLVPVLAGGPYEQYF. The CDR3 nucleotides read TGTGCCAGCAGCTTAGTCCCCGTACTAGCGGGAGGGCCTTACGAGCAGTACTTC.

This clonotype showed up many times. The V call is TRBV2, the J call TRBJ2-5, with 11 nucleotides matching TRBD2. This CDR3 has 15 residues. CDR1 is SNHLY and CDR2 is FYNNEI in the germline V gene. Unmatched junction bases numbered 5, after V lost 6 bases and J lost 2 bases. The CDR3: CASSVAGGVQETQYF. CDR3 DNA sequence: TGTGCCAGCAGCGTAGCGGGAGGGGTTCAAGAGACCCAGTACTTC.

The chain employs TRBV3-1 and TRBJ2-7; 9 nucleotides align to TRBD2. CDR1 and CDR2 from the germline V gene are LGHDT and YNNKEL (reference sequence). Unmatched junction bases numbered 10, after V lost 0 bases and J lost 1 base. This CDR3 has 18 residues. The CDR3 DNA is TGTGCCAGCAGCCAAGATCCGACTAGCGGAGTAAATTCCTACGAGCAGTACTTC. Encoded protein: CASSQDPTSGVNSYEQYF.

This clonotype was detected many times. This chain joins TRBV2 and TRBJ2-2, with TRBD1 as a possible D gene (5 bases). Germline-derived CDR1 and CDR2 are SNHLY and FYNNEI. The CDR3 runs to 15 residues. V gave up 2 bases and J gave up 4 bases, with 11 bases separating them. CDR3: CASSELRVGTGELFF. CDR3 nucleotides: TGTGCCAGCAGTGAACTCAGGGTTGGCACCGGGGAGCTGTTTTTT.

This clonotype showed up many times. The chain couples TRBV27 to TRBJ2-7; maybe TRBD1 (6 bases). The CDR3 is 14 amino acids. Trimming pared 8 bases from V and 3 bases from J, leaving 17 bases between. CDR1 MNHEY and CDR2 SMNVEV come from the germline V gene (reference sequence). The DNA of the CDR3 is TGTGCCAGCTCCTGGACAGCTCAGGTCTACGAGCAGTACTTC. Amino acids: CASSWTAQVYEQYF.

This clonotype was found many times. The rearrangement joins TRBV2 to TRBJ1-2; TRBD1 matches at 9 bases. The CDR3 has 16 amino acids. Germline V gene lookup returns CDR1 SNHLY and CDR2 FYNNEI. With V trimmed by 4 bases and J by 5 bases, 11 bases remained unmatched. CDR3 sequence reads: CASSARSTGGVYGYTF. CDR3 DNA sequence: TGTGCCAGCAGTGCCCGATCGACAGGGGGGGTTTATGGCTACACCTTC.